The clone carrying this T cell receptor beta chain has just a few counts. These data originate in a study of blood T cell repertoires in COVID-19. Background on the study: Material from acute and convalescent COVID-19 was sourced from the United States, Italy and Spain. T cells, B-cell-depleted T cells, or PBMCs supplied cDNA or gDNA.

Germline V gene sequence: CDR1 MGHRA, CDR2 YSYEKL. Trimming took off 3 bases at V and 2 bases at J, with 14 bases between the two ends. This CDR3 spans 16 amino acids. Original processing notes: Reference gene primers were amplified, and this amplification served to estimate nucleated cell counts. The data were produced by immunoSEQ multiplex PCR, yet TCRdb's version contains in-frame clones alone and is incomplete. That table furnishes V, J and clone size, whereas the DNA furnished D and trimming. The sample shows over 200,000 clones, approximately 81% of them seen only once. Membership in each cohort depended on participant-reported clinical history.

This TCR came from a middle-aged man who had recovered from COVID-19. The gene calls are TRBV4-1 and TRBJ2-1, with a tentative D call TRBD2 (5 bases). Sequenced: PBMCs or T cells enriched from blood (not recorded which). The CDR3 loop reads CASSHGISGPYNEQFF. Here the CDR3 DNA reads TGCGCCAGCAGCCATGGGATAAGCGGACCCTACAATGAGCAGTTCTTC.